These T cell receptor beta chains were read from a single sample in a study of cytomegalovirus exposure and HLA in healthy donors. Here immunoSEQ multiplex PCR was the method, and the copy in TCRdb shows in-frame clones only, minus some. The table lists some 80,000 clones, around 80% of them singletons. The sequencing input was PBMCs. These receptors were obtained from a human donor in good health. Each CDR3 is given with its conserved first and last residue.

J | V | CDR3
TRBJ2-3 | TRBV5-1 | CASSLPRTSPDTQYF
TRBJ1-1 | TRBV25-1 | CASSSRVNTEAFF
TRBJ2-2 | TRBV6-1 | CASSEPGTGNTGELFF
TRBJ1-1 | TRBV25-1 | CASIVDSNTEAFF
TRBJ1-2 | TRBV7-2 | CASSLGPKTSAGTF
TRBJ2-1 | TRBV4-3 | CASSQDLPTGGEQFF
TRBJ2-2 | TRBV7-2 | CASSLVSPGELFF
TRBJ2-2 | TRBV18 | CASSSDRAGTGELFF
TRBJ2-5 | TRBV27 | CASMVSSPQETQYF
TRBJ1-1 | TRBV7-9 | CASSPPGQVSRNTEAFF
TRBJ2-7 | TRBV5-6 | CASSLGEGGGAHEQYF
TRBJ2-3 | TRBV2 | CASNGQGGDTQYF
TRBJ1-4 | TRBV19 | CATHRDRDEKLFF
TRBJ2-7 | TRBV7-2 | CASSPGLAGYEQYF
TRBJ2-5 | TRBV25-1 | CASSKWGQGARETQYF
TRBJ1-2 | TRBV27 | CASRPRGGSYGYTF
TRBJ2-1 | TRBV27 | CASSAGNEQFF
TRBJ1-1 | TRBV4-1 | CASSQDLGLGGWNTEAFF
TRBJ1-2 | TRBV6-5 | CASSSYGTGVRGYTF
TRBJ1-6 | TRBV6-5 | CASSSLTGPVPSPLHF
TRBJ2-5 | TRBV2 | CASVLAGGETQYF
TRBJ2-3 | TRBV29-1 | CSAAGLAGGRTDTQYF
TRBJ2-7 | TRBV9 | CASSVGVSGKYEQYF